This TCR beta chain was sequenced during a study of blood T cell repertoires in COVID-19. As for the study in general: Researchers got acute and convalescent COVID-19 samples from the United States, Italy and Spain. Nucleic acid was either cDNA or gDNA, and it came from T cells, B-cell-depleted T cells, or PBMCs.

Original processing methods: From reference gene primer amplification, estimates of nucleated cell counts were derived. Libraries were prepared by immunoSEQ multiplex PCR; TCRdb keeps only in-frame clonotypes and omits some of them. From that table come the V and J calls and clone size; the DNA was used to work out D and trimming. The table lists 100,000 or so clones, 84% of them singletons. Germline CDR1 reads MNHEY; CDR2 reads SVGAGI. The V end was cut by 6 bases, the J end by 11 bases, with 13 bases between. The length of the CDR3 is 11 residues. Sequencing was carried out using peripheral blood. This TCR was sampled from a man aged 70-80 years with active or convalescent COVID-19. This chain uses TRBV6-5 with TRBJ1-1; D gene unclear. The CDR3 is CASRITILAFF. DNA for the CDR3: TGTGCCAGCAGAATTACTATCCTGGCTTTCTTT.